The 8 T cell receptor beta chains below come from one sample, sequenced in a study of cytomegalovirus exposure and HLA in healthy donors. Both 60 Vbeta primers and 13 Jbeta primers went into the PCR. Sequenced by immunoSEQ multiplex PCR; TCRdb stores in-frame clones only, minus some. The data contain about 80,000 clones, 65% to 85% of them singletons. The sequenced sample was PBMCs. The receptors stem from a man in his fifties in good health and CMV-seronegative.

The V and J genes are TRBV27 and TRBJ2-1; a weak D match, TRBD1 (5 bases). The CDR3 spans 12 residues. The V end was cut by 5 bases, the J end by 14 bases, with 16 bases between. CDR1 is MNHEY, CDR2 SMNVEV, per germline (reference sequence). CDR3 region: CASSPSTARKFF. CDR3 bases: TGTGCCAGCAGTCCGTCGACAGCAAGAAAGTTCTTC.

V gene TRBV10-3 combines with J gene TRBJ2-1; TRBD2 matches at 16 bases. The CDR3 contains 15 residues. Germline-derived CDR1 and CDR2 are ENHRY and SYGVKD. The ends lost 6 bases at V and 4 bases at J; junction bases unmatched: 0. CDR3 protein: CAIRGLAGGYNEQFF. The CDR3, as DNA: TGTGCCATCAGGGGACTAGCGGGGGGGTACAATGAGCAGTTCTTC.

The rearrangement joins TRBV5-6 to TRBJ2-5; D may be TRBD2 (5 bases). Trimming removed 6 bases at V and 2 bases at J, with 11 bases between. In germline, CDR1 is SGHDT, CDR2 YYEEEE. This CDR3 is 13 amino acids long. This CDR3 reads CASTPRGQETQYF. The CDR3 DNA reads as TGTGCCAGCACCCCTCGGGGTCAAGAGACCCAGTACTTC.

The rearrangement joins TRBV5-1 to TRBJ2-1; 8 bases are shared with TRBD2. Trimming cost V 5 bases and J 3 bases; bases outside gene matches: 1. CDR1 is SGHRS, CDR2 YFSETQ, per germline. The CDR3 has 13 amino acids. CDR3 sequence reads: CASRLAVYNEQFF. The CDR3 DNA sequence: TGCGCCAGCAGACTAGCGGTCTACAATGAGCAGTTCTTC.

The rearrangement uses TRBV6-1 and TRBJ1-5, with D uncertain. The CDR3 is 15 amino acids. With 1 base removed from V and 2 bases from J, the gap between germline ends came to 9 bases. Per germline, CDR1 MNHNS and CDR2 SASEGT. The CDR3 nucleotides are TGTGCCAGCAGTGAAGTGAACGGGGGCAATCAGCCCCAGCATTTT. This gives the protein CASSEVNGGNQPQHF.

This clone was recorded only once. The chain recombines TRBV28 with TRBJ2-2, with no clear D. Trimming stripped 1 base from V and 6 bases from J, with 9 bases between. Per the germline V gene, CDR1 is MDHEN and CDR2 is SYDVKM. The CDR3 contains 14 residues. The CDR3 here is CASSLYDGAGELFF. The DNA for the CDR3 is TGTGCCAGCAGTTTATATGACGGAGCCGGGGAGCTGTTTTTT.

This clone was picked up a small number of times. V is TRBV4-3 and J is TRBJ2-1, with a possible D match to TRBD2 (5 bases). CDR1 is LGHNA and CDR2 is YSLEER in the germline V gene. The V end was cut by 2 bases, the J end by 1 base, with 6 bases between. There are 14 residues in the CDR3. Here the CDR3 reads CASSQPGSYNEQFF. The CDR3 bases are TGCGCCAGCAGCCAACCGGGATCCTACAATGAGCAGTTCTTC.

This CDR3 is CASSHSRNREFGQYF. The DNA of the CDR3 is TGCGCCAGCAGTCATTCTAGAAACAGGGAATTTGGGCAGTACTTC. V and J are TRBV23-1 and TRBJ2-7, with D tentatively TRBD1 (6 bases). TRBV23-1 qualifies as an ORF whose function is uncertain. Trimming pared 3 bases from V and 9 bases from J, leaving 21 bases between. The CDR3 totals 15 residues.